These 15 T cell receptor beta chains were sequenced from one sample in a study of T cells in localized non-small cell lung cancer. Libraries were prepared by immunoSEQ multiplex PCR; TCRdb keeps only in-frame clonotypes and omits some of them. The data hold thousands of clones, with around 30% observed a single time. The source was lung tumor tissue, collected before any cancer treatment. Every receptor here comes from a woman aged 35 to 70 with stage II squamous cell lung carcinoma.

This clone came up a few times. The chain is built from TRBV29-1 and TRBJ1-1; 8 bases align to TRBD1. Unmatched junction bases numbered 0, after V lost 3 bases and J lost 0 bases. The CDR3 is 13 residues long. The germline CDR1 and CDR2 sequences are SQVTM and ANQGSEA. CDR3 amino acids: CSVEDRVNTEAFF. Written as DNA, the CDR3 is TGCAGCGTTGAGGACAGGGTGAACACTGAAGCTTTCTTT. Full variable domain (rest looked up from reference TRBV29-1 and TRBJ1-1): SAVISQKPSRDICQRGTSLTIQCQVDSQVTMMFWYRQQPGQSLTLIATANQGSEATYESGFVIDKFPISRPNLTFSTLTVSNMSPEDSSIYLCSVEDRVNTEAFFGQGTRLTVV.

This clone was recorded a few times. This sequence joins TRBV28 and TRBJ2-5; tentative D call: TRBD1 (5 bases). The CDR3 consists of 16 residues. The V gene's germline CDR1 is MDHEN and CDR2 SYDVKM. The germline V and J ends were trimmed by 1 base and 4 bases, with 16 bases remaining between them. The CDR3 region is CASSLLLQGSGETQYF. For the CDR3, the DNA is TGTGCCAGCAGTTTATTGTTGCAGGGTTCAGGAGAGACCCAGTACTTC.

This chain joins TRBV28 and TRBJ1-5; perhaps TRBD1 as D (5 bases). The CDR3 runs 15 residues. Germline V CDR1 and CDR2: MDHEN, SYDVKM. V dropped 3 bases and J dropped 0 bases, with 9 bases sitting between them. CDR3 loop: CASSLGGYSNQPQHF. As DNA, the CDR3 is TGTGCCAGCAGTTTGGGGGGTTATAGCAATCAGCCCCAGCATTTT.

This clone has a handful of counts. The rearrangement joins TRBV6-8 to TRBJ1-1, with unresolved D. Germline CDR1 reads MNHGY; CDR2 reads SAAAGT. The CDR3 extends over 15 amino acids. V shed 0 bases and J shed 1 base, with 9 bases lying between them. The CDR3, as DNA: TGTGCCAGCAGTTACTCGAGACGGCCGAACACTGAAGCTTTCTTT. Its protein product is CASSYSRRPNTEAFF.

The J gene is TRBJ2-1, the V gene TRBV15; 9 positions match TRBD2. With V trimmed by 0 bases and J by 6 bases, 12 bases remained unmatched. This CDR3 contains 18 residues. Germline-derived CDR1 and CDR2 are LNHNV and YYDKDF (reference sequence). In nucleotides, the CDR3 is TGTGCCACCAGCAGAGATTCTATAGCGGGAGCGGGGGGCAATGAGCAGTTCTTC. Protein: CATSRDSIAGAGGNEQFF.

This clone has more than one count but fewer than ten. The chain links TRBV19 to TRBJ2-7; D is possibly TRBD1 or TRBD2 (5 bases each). The germline V gene has CDR1 LNHDA and CDR2 SQIVND (reference sequence). V lost 5 bases and J 1 base, leaving 9 bases between the germline ends. This CDR3 contains 13 residues. CDR3 amino acids: CASSFGASYEQYF. CDR3 in DNA: TGTGCCAGTAGTTTCGGGGCTTCCTACGAGCAGTACTTC. Together with reference TRBV19 and TRBJ2-7, the CDR3 gives the full variable domain: DGGITQSPKYLFRKEGQNVTLSCEQNLNHDAMYWYRQDPGQGLRLIYYSQIVNDFQKGDIAEGYSVSREKKESFPLTVTSAQKNPTAFYLCASSFGASYEQYFGPGTRLTVT.

In this sample, this clone is medium-sized. The V and J genes are TRBV19 and TRBJ2-2; no definite D call. The CDR3 sequence is 12 residues long. V was pared by 7 bases and J by 4 bases, with 7 bases between. Looked up from germline, CDR1 is LNHDA and CDR2 is SQIVND (reference sequence). CDR3 sequence: CASMGTTGELFF. Written as DNA, the CDR3 is TGTGCCAGTATGGGAACCACCGGGGAGCTGTTTTTT.

This clone was counted a few times. The chain recombines TRBV6-8 with TRBJ2-1; D unclear. Trimming took 5 bases from V and 0 from J, leaving 17 bases between them. The CDR3 totals 17 residues. Germline CDR1 and CDR2: MNHGY and SAAAGT. For the CDR3, the DNA is TGTGCCAGCAGTGCACTGGGGTCGACCACCTCCTACAATGAGCAGTTCTTC. It specifies CASSALGSTTSYNEQFF.

This clone is medium-sized in the sample. This chain uses TRBV11-3 with TRBJ1-1; possible D gene TRBD1, 5 bases. The V gene lost 3 bases and the J gene lost 0 bases, with 11 bases spanning the gap. The CDR3 is made up of 15 amino acids. Germline loops: CDR1 SGHNT, CDR2 YENEEA. CDR3 sequence reads: CASSLEAGMNTEAFF. The CDR3 DNA follows: TGTGCCAGCAGCTTGGAGGCAGGGATGAACACTGAAGCTTTCTTT. Combining the CDR3 with reference TRBV11-3 and TRBJ1-1 gives the whole variable domain EAGVVQSPRYKIIEKKQPVAFWCNPISGHNTLYWYLQNLGQGPELLIRYENEEAVDDSQLPKDRFSAERLKGVDSTLKIQPAELGDSAVYLCASSLEAGMNTEAFFGQGTRLTVV.

This chain joins TRBV6-8 and TRBJ1-4, with D perhaps TRBD1 (6 bases). Trimming cost V 5 bases and J 8 bases, with 18 bases left between them. Per germline, CDR1 MNHGY and CDR2 SAAAGT. This CDR3 has 15 residues. Here the CDR3 DNA reads TGTGCCAGCAGTGATCCGGGACAATCTTACGAAAAACTGTTTTTT. As protein: CASSDPGQSYEKLFF.

This rearrangement joins TRBV28 to TRBJ1-4; 7 bases match TRBD1. V lost 6 bases, J lost 7 bases, and 8 bases stayed unmatched. The CDR3 consists of 14 residues. Germline CDR1 is MDHEN and CDR2 is SYDVKM. The CDR3, as DNA: TGTGCCAGCAGAAGGGGGCGCTGGGGTGAAAAACTGTTTTTT. Translating gives CASRRGRWGEKLFF.

This clone was seen once. V usage is TRBV29-1 and J usage is TRBJ2-2; TRBD2 might be the D (5 bases). Germline CDR1 and CDR2: SQVTM and ANQGSEA. CDR3 size: 12 residues. V lost 7 bases and J 7 bases, leaving 13 bases between the germline ends. The CDR3 loop reads CSAARGGGELFF. In nucleotides, the CDR3 is TGCAGCGCAGCCCGGGGTGGCGGGGAGCTGTTTTTT.

As DNA, the CDR3 is TGTGCCAGCAGTGACGGGTTCGACACTGAAGCTTTCTTT. It encodes CASSDGFDTEAFF. The chain couples TRBV6-8 to TRBJ1-1; D is unclear. V dropped 5 bases and J dropped 3 bases, with 10 bases sitting between them. The CDR3 runs to 13 residues. CDR1 and CDR2 (germline): MNHGY, SAAAGT.

The V and J genes are TRBV18 and TRBJ1-1; 8 nucleotides line up with TRBD1. CDR3 length: 12 residues. V gave up 5 bases and J gave up 5 bases; unmatched junction bases: 1. Germline values: CDR1 KGHSH, CDR2 LQKENI. The DNA of the CDR3 is TGTGCCAGCTCAACAGGGGGGACTGAAGCTTTCTTT. It is translated as CASSTGGTEAFF.

This chain uses TRBV25-1 with TRBJ2-1; possibly TRBD2 for D (6 bases). CDR1 MGHDK and CDR2 SYGVNS come from the germline V gene. This CDR3 spans 13 amino acids. The V gene lost 6 bases and the J gene lost 2 bases, with 8 bases spanning the gap. The CDR3 DNA reads as TGTGCCAGCAGGGACTACACCTACAATGAGCAGTTCTTC. The encoded protein is CASRDYTYNEQFF. The entire variable domain, with the rest obtained from reference TRBV25-1 and TRBJ2-1, is as follows: EADIYQTPRYLVIGTGKKITLECSQTMGHDKMYWYQQDPGMELHLIHYSYGVNSTEKGDLSSESTVSRIRTEHFPLTLESARPSHTSQYLCASRDYTYNEQFFGPGTRLTVL.